This is a list of T cell receptor beta chains from one sample in a study of blood T cell repertoires in COVID-19. Some clones are missing from TCRdb's copy, which holds only in-frame ones; the method was immunoSEQ multiplex PCR. The table records roughly 80,000 clones, 70% to 90% of them present only once. The source material was peripheral blood. These receptor sequences come from a man older than 75 in a cohort sampled during active COVID-19. CDR3s include the opening cysteine and the closing phenylalanine or tryptophan. Each record gives: D gene, J gene, V gene, clone size, CDR3 DNA, CDR3 protein. The D gene is left open where the match is weak. Clone size, where shown, is once, few, many, or a class for clones that have expanded.

D gene: .; J gene: TRBJ1-6; V gene: TRBV29-1; clone size: .; CDR3 DNA: TGCCCCGGGGTAAACAATTCACCCCTCCACTTT; CDR3 protein: CPGVNNSPLHF
D gene: .; J gene: TRBJ2-6; V gene: TRBV18; clone size: .; CDR3 DNA: TGTGCCAGCTCATCGATTTCAGGGGTCGGGGCCAACGTCCTGACTTTC; CDR3 protein: CASSSISGVGANVLTF
D gene: .; J gene: TRBJ1-2; V gene: TRBV19; clone size: .; CDR3 DNA: TGTGCCAGCCAGGGAGGTGAAGCGCGGGGCTACACCTTC; CDR3 protein: CASQGGEARGYTF
D gene: .; J gene: TRBJ2-1; V gene: TRBV6-5; clone size: .; CDR3 DNA: TGTGCCAGCAATACAGGGCGAGGCTCCTACAATGAGCAGTTCTTC; CDR3 protein: CASNTGRGSYNEQFF
D gene: TRBD1; J gene: TRBJ1-1; V gene: TRBV6-5; clone size: .; CDR3 DNA: TGTGCCAGCAGTTACGAAGGGGACAGAGAAGCTTTCTTT; CDR3 protein: CASSYEGDREAFF
D gene: TRBD1; J gene: TRBJ1-2; V gene: TRBV11-2; clone size: .; CDR3 DNA: TGTGCCAGCAGCTTGGGACAGTCCCCCTTCTTC; CDR3 protein: CASSLGQSPFF
D gene: .; J gene: TRBJ2-4; V gene: TRBV20-1; clone size: .; CDR3 DNA: TGCAGTGCTAGTGTACGGGATTGGGACATTCAGTACTTC; CDR3 protein: CSASVRDWDIQYF
D gene: .; J gene: TRBJ2-2; V gene: TRBV10-3; clone size: .; CDR3 DNA: TGTGCCATCAGAAAGGCTAGCGCCAACACCGGGGAGCTGTTTTTT; CDR3 protein: CAIRKASANTGELFF
D gene: .; J gene: TRBJ2-1; V gene: TRBV7-9; clone size: .; CDR3 DNA: TGTGCCAGCACCCTAGAAACCCCCAACAATGAGCAGTTCTTC; CDR3 protein: CASTLETPNNEQFF
D gene: .; J gene: TRBJ1-1; V gene: TRBV7-9; clone size: .; CDR3 DNA: TGTGCCAGCAGCCCAGGACAGCTCTACACTGAAGCTTTCTTT; CDR3 protein: CASSPGQLYTEAFF
D gene: .; J gene: TRBJ2-1; V gene: TRBV5-6; clone size: .; CDR3 DNA: TGTGCCAGCAGCTTGCGGGTTCGGGCCTACAATGAGCAGTTCTTC; CDR3 protein: CASSLRVRAYNEQFF
D gene: .; J gene: TRBJ2-7; V gene: TRBV6-2/TRBV6-3; clone size: .; CDR3 DNA: TGTGCCAGCAGTGACAGTAACGAGCAGTACTTC; CDR3 protein: CASSDSNEQYF
D gene: .; J gene: TRBJ1-1; V gene: TRBV18; clone size: .; CDR3 DNA: TGTGCCAGCTCAGCAACAGGGCCCCCGGTTAACACTGAAGCTTTCTTT; CDR3 protein: CASSATGPPVNTEAFF
D gene: .; J gene: TRBJ2-7; V gene: TRBV7-3; clone size: .; CDR3 DNA: TGTGCCAGCAGCCTATACGAGCAGTACTTC; CDR3 protein: CASSLYEQYF
D gene: TRBD1; J gene: TRBJ2-7; V gene: TRBV18; clone size: .; CDR3 DNA: TGTGCCAGCTCACTACAGGGGGCCGACGAGCAGTACTTC; CDR3 protein: CASSLQGADEQYF
D gene: .; J gene: TRBJ1-1; V gene: TRBV11-1; clone size: .; CDR3 DNA: TGTGCCAGCAGCGCAAGACAGGCCATGAACACTGAAGCTTTCTTT; CDR3 protein: CASSARQAMNTEAFF
D gene: TRBD1; J gene: TRBJ2-7; V gene: TRBV7-2; clone size: .; CDR3 DNA: TGTGCCAGCAGCTCCGACAGGGGGACCTACGAGCAGTACTTC; CDR3 protein: CASSSDRGTYEQYF
D gene: TRBD1; J gene: TRBJ1-1; V gene: TRBV6-2/TRBV6-3; clone size: .; CDR3 DNA: TGTGCCAGCAGTTACTCACAGGGGGACACTGAAGCTTTCTTT; CDR3 protein: CASSYSQGDTEAFF
D gene: .; J gene: TRBJ1-1; V gene: TRBV2; clone size: .; CDR3 DNA: TGTGCCAGCAGTAGAGGCGAGGTGGACACTGAAGCTTTCTTT; CDR3 protein: CASSRGEVDTEAFF
D gene: TRBD2; J gene: TRBJ2-5; V gene: TRBV27; clone size: .; CDR3 DNA: TGTGCCAGCAGTTTAAGGCCTAGACTAGCGGGGGGAGAACAAGAGACCCAGTACTTC; CDR3 protein: CASSLRPRLAGGEQETQYF
D gene: TRBD1; J gene: TRBJ1-1; V gene: TRBV5-4; clone size: .; CDR3 DNA: TGTGCCAGCAGCCGGGACAGGAACACTGAAGCTTTCTTT; CDR3 protein: CASSRDRNTEAFF
D gene: .; J gene: TRBJ1-4; V gene: TRBV7-9; clone size: .; CDR3 DNA: TGTGCCAGCAGCTTAGGAGCAACTAATGAAAAACTGTTTTTT; CDR3 protein: CASSLGATNEKLFF
D gene: .; J gene: TRBJ2-7; V gene: TRBV7-2; clone size: once; CDR3 DNA: TGTGCCAGCAGCTTAGCCGGTGACTCCTACGAGCAGTACTTC; CDR3 protein: CASSLAGDSYEQYF
D gene: TRBD2; J gene: TRBJ2-3; V gene: TRBV5-1; clone size: .; CDR3 DNA: TGCGCCAGCCGGTCTGGCGGGGGTAGCACAGATACGCAGTATTTT; CDR3 protein: CASRSGGGSTDTQYF
D gene: .; J gene: TRBJ2-3; V gene: TRBV27; clone size: .; CDR3 DNA: TGTGCCAGCAGACGGGACAATTCAGATACGCAGTATTTT; CDR3 protein: CASRRDNSDTQYF
D gene: .; J gene: TRBJ1-5; V gene: TRBV6-5; clone size: .; CDR3 DNA: TGTGCCAGCAGCGGCGGCGCGTCAAATCAGCCCCAGCATTTT; CDR3 protein: CASSGGASNQPQHF
D gene: .; J gene: TRBJ1-5; V gene: TRBV19; clone size: .; CDR3 DNA: TGTGCCAGTAGTAGGACAGAACATAGCAATCAGCCCCAGCATTTT; CDR3 protein: CASSRTEHSNQPQHF
D gene: .; J gene: TRBJ2-1; V gene: TRBV5-4; clone size: .; CDR3 DNA: TGTGCCAGCAGCCTATGGACAAAAGGGATCAATGAGCAGTTCTTC; CDR3 protein: CASSLWTKGINEQFF
D gene: .; J gene: TRBJ1-2; V gene: TRBV6-5; clone size: .; CDR3 DNA: TGTGCCAGCAGTTCGGGACTGCTTGGCTACACCTTC; CDR3 protein: CASSSGLLGYTF
D gene: TRBD1; J gene: TRBJ1-2; V gene: TRBV10-3; clone size: .; CDR3 DNA: TGTGCCATCAGTGCGAGACAGGGGTCTACTAACTATGGCTACACCTTC; CDR3 protein: CAISARQGSTNYGYTF
D gene: TRBD1; J gene: TRBJ2-2; V gene: TRBV5-4; clone size: .; CDR3 DNA: TGTGCCAGCAGCAGACAGGGGGGCGACACCGGGGAGCTGTTTTTT; CDR3 protein: CASSRQGGDTGELFF
D gene: TRBD1; J gene: TRBJ1-2; V gene: TRBV20-1; clone size: .; CDR3 DNA: TGCAGTGCTAGTCAGGGGGGAGATGGCTACACCTTC; CDR3 protein: CSASQGGDGYTF
D gene: .; J gene: TRBJ1-5; V gene: TRBV18; clone size: few; CDR3 DNA: TGTGCCAGCTCACCACCGGGCAGGGTGGGCAATCAGCCCCAGCATTTT; CDR3 protein: CASSPPGRVGNQPQHF
D gene: .; J gene: TRBJ1-4; V gene: TRBV5-1; clone size: few; CDR3 DNA: TGCGCCAGCAGGCGACAATTTAGGGACTATGATGAAAAACTGTTTTTT; CDR3 protein: CASRRQFRDYDEKLFF
D gene: .; J gene: TRBJ1-2; V gene: TRBV6-5; clone size: .; CDR3 DNA: TGTGCCAGCAGTTACTCGGAGGAAGACCCAAACTATGGCTACACCTTC; CDR3 protein: CASSYSEEDPNYGYTF
D gene: .; J gene: TRBJ2-7; V gene: TRBV2; clone size: .; CDR3 DNA: TGTGCCAGCAGTGAAAGCAGGGGAGGGGCCGAGCAGTACTTC; CDR3 protein: CASSESRGGAEQYF
D gene: TRBD2; J gene: TRBJ2-3; V gene: TRBV9; clone size: .; CDR3 DNA: TGTGCCAGCAGCGTAGCTAGCGGGGGGGATACGCAGTATTTT; CDR3 protein: CASSVASGGDTQYF
D gene: .; J gene: TRBJ1-2; V gene: TRBV5-4; clone size: .; CDR3 DNA: TGTGCCAGCAGCTTGGACAGGGTAGGAGGCTACACCTTC; CDR3 protein: CASSLDRVGGYTF
D gene: .; J gene: TRBJ1-2; V gene: TRBV21-1; clone size: .; CDR3 DNA: TGTGCCAGCAGTACGGGACAGGTAGTTGTCTATGGCTACACCTTC; CDR3 protein: CASSTGQVVVYGYTF
D gene: TRBD2; J gene: TRBJ2-1; V gene: TRBV19; clone size: few; CDR3 DNA: TGTGCCAGTAGTATGACTAGCGGATACAATGAGCAGTTCTTC; CDR3 protein: CASSMTSGYNEQFF
D gene: TRBD2; J gene: TRBJ2-1; V gene: TRBV3-1/TRBV3-2; clone size: few; CDR3 DNA: TGTGCCAGCAGCCAAGCGTCTAGCGGGGGCCATGAGCAGTTCTTC; CDR3 protein: CASSQASSGGHEQFF
D gene: .; J gene: TRBJ1-1; V gene: TRBV18; clone size: .; CDR3 DNA: TGTGCCAGCTCACCACGGCAGGAAGAAAACACTGAAGCTTTCTTT; CDR3 protein: CASSPRQEENTEAFF
D gene: .; J gene: TRBJ2-1; V gene: TRBV5-4; clone size: .; CDR3 DNA: TGTGCCAGCAGCCACACAAGGGGTGAGCAGTTCTTC; CDR3 protein: CASSHTRGEQFF
D gene: .; J gene: TRBJ2-7; V gene: TRBV6-2/TRBV6-3; clone size: .; CDR3 DNA: TGTGCCAGCAGTTACTCGGAGGGTTACGAGCAGTACTTC; CDR3 protein: CASSYSEGYEQYF
D gene: TRBD2; J gene: TRBJ2-3; V gene: TRBV18; clone size: .; CDR3 DNA: TGTGCCAGCTCACCACTCCCCGGGGTAGCGGGGGGCACAGATACGCAGTATTTT; CDR3 protein: CASSPLPGVAGGTDTQYF
D gene: .; J gene: TRBJ1-5; V gene: TRBV4-2; clone size: .; CDR3 DNA: TGTGCCAGCAGCCAAGCACAGGGCACCAATCAGCCCCAGCATTTT; CDR3 protein: CASSQAQGTNQPQHF
D gene: TRBD2; J gene: TRBJ2-7; V gene: TRBV6-2/TRBV6-3; clone size: .; CDR3 DNA: TGTGCCAGCAGTTATCGGACTAGCGGGTCCTACGAGCAGTACTTC; CDR3 protein: CASSYRTSGSYEQYF
D gene: .; J gene: TRBJ2-5; V gene: TRBV2; clone size: .; CDR3 DNA: TGTGCCAGCAGTGGAGACGGGGTGGAGACCCAGTACTTC; CDR3 protein: CASSGDGVETQYF
D gene: TRBD1; J gene: TRBJ1-2; V gene: TRBV27; clone size: .; CDR3 DNA: TGTGCCAGCAGCAAAACAGGGGGGGGCTACACCTTC; CDR3 protein: CASSKTGGGYTF
D gene: TRBD1; J gene: TRBJ1-5; V gene: TRBV7-9; clone size: once; CDR3 DNA: TGTGCCAGCAGCCTAGCCGGGACAGGGGGCAATCAGCCCCAGCATTTT; CDR3 protein: CASSLAGTGGNQPQHF
D gene: .; J gene: TRBJ1-5; V gene: TRBV5-6; clone size: .; CDR3 DNA: TGTGCCAGCAGCTTGTGGGGGGAGGTCAATCAGCCCCAGCATTTT; CDR3 protein: CASSLWGEVNQPQHF
D gene: TRBD1; J gene: TRBJ1-2; V gene: TRBV4-1; clone size: .; CDR3 DNA: TGCGCCAGCAGCCAAGAGGGACCCGGGACAGGGGGCTACTATGGCTACACCTTC; CDR3 protein: CASSQEGPGTGGYYGYTF
D gene: .; J gene: TRBJ2-5; V gene: TRBV6-4; clone size: .; CDR3 DNA: TGTGCCAGCAGCCGACAGGGAGGAGAGACCCAGTACTTC; CDR3 protein: CASSRQGGETQYF